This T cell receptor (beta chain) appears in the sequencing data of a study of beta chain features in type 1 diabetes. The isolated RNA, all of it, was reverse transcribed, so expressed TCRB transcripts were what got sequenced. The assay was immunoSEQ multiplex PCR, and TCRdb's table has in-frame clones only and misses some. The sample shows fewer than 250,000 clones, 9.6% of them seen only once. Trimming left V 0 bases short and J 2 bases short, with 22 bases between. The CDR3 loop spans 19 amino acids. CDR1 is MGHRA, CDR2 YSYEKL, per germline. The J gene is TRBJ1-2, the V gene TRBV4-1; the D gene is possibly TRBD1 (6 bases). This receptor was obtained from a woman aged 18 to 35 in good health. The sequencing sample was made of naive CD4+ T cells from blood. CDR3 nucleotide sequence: TGCGCCAGCAGCCAAGATTTGGGGACCGTACAAGGGGGAAACTATGGCTACACCTTC. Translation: CASSQDLGTVQGGNYGYTF.